The present T cell receptor beta chain was sequenced within a study of blood T cell repertoires in COVID-19. Study at large: The samples span acute and convalescent COVID-19 from the United States, Italy and Spain.

Participants had their cohort set by participant-reported clinical history. Two consecutive negative NP/OP PCR tests, clearance, or resolved symptoms defined Cohort 3 recovery. Under the authors' procedure: Estimates of nucleated cell counts were drawn from the amplification of reference gene primers. TCRdb's copy holds only in-frame clones and misses some; the assay was immunoSEQ multiplex PCR. The DNA was the basis for D and trimming; V, J and clone size are from that table. This table has about 250,000 clones, around 90% appearing once. The CDR3 totals 16 residues. After removal of 10 bases from V and 0 bases from J, the junction contained 11 bases not matched to a gene. From germline, CDR1 is ENHRY and CDR2 SYGVKD.

The sequenced sample was PBMCs or T cells enriched from blood (not recorded which). This chain links TRBV10-3 with TRBJ1-4, with 7 nucleotides matching TRBD1. The receptor's source is a woman aged 50 to 65 who had recovered from COVID-19. CDR3 protein: CATSPGQISTNEKLFF. In nucleotides, the CDR3 is TGTGCCACCTCACCGGGACAGATCTCAACTAATGAAAAACTGTTTTTT.